This entry describes one TCR beta chain. This record belongs to a study of blood T cell repertoires in COVID-19. Study-wide background: Material from acute and convalescent COVID-19 was sourced from the United States, Italy and Spain. Sources were T cells, B-cell-depleted T cells, or PBMCs; the material itself was cDNA or gDNA.

In the authors' workflow: Estimation of nucleated cell counts relied on the amplification of reference gene primers. The method was immunoSEQ multiplex PCR; TCRdb's version includes in-frame clones alone and lacks a portion of them. Clonal size and the V and J genes are those of that table, whereas D and trimming came from the DNA. The sample contains 200,000 to 250,000 clones, around 90% of which appear only once. The receptor was derived from a man between 60 and 70 years old who had recovered from COVID-19. Material: peripheral blood.

CDR3 DNA: TGTGCCAGCTCACCAGAGGCACAAACTGGCTATGGCTACACCTTC. It encodes CASSPEAQTGYGYTF. The gene calls are TRBV18 and TRBJ1-2; D is undetermined. CDR3 length equals 15 residues. Germline V gene lookup returns CDR1 KGHSH and CDR2 LQKENI. Trimming shortened V by 2 bases and J by 4 bases, and 14 bases separated the two germline ends.